This TCR beta chain came from a study of blood T cell repertoires in COVID-19. This table comes from immunoSEQ multiplex PCR, and its TCRdb copy is limited to in-frame clones, with some not included. The table records about 300,000 clones, approximately 88% of them present only once. V was shortened by 3 bases and J by 5 bases, with 11 bases between the two germline ends. The CDR3 contains 14 residues. The germline gives CDR1 KGHSH, CDR2 LQKENI. This receptor was taken from a woman aged 30 to 39 who had recovered from COVID-19. Material for sequencing was peripheral blood. This chain joins TRBV18 and TRBJ1-5; D gene ambiguous. The CDR3 nucleotides are TGTGCCAGCTCACCTGACGGGAAGGATCAGCCCCAGCATTTT. As protein: CASSPDGKDQPQHF.